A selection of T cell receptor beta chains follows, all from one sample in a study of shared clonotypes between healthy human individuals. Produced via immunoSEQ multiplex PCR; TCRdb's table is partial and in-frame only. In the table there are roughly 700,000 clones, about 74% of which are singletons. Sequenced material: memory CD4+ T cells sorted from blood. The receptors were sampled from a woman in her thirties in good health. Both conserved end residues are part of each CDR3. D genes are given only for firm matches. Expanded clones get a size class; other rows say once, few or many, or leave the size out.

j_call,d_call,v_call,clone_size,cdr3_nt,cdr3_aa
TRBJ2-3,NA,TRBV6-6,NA,TGTGCCAGCAGCCCCCCGGGGTACACAGATACGCAGTATTTT,CASSPPGYTDTQYF
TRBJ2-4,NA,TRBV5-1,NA,TGCGCCAGCAGCTTGGCCAAAGGGAGCGACATTCAGTACTTC,CASSLAKGSDIQYF
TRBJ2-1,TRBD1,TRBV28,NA,TGTGCCAGCAGTTTAAGCGGACAGGGCCCAAATGAGCAGTTCTTC,CASSLSGQGPNEQFF
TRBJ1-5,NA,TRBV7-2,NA,TGTGCCAGCAGCTTAGGACAGGCGGACAATCAGCCCCAGCATTTT,CASSLGQADNQPQHF
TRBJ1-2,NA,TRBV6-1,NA,TGTGCCAGCAGGCAACAAGGACTCAACTATGGCTACACCTTC,CASRQQGLNYGYTF
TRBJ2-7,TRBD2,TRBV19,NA,TGTGCCAGTAGTAAAAGTGGGGGGCCTAGCGGGAACATCTACGAGCAGTACTTC,CASSKSGGPSGNIYEQYF
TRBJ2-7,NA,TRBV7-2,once,TGTGCCAGCAGCTTACAGCGGACCTCCTACGAGCAGTACTTC,CASSLQRTSYEQYF
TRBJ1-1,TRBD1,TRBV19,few,TGTGCCACCGACAGGGTGTCTGAAGCTTTCTTT,CATDRVSEAFF
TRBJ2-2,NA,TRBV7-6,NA,TGTGCCAGCAGCAGGGACTCTGCGAACACCGGGGAGCTGTTTTTT,CASSRDSANTGELFF
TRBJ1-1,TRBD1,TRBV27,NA,TGTGCCAGCAGTTTATGGGGACAGGGGAACACTGAAGCTTTCTTT,CASSLWGQGNTEAFF
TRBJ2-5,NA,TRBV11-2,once,TGTGCCAGCAGCTGGGTGGGGGAGACCCAGTACTTC,CASSWVGETQYF
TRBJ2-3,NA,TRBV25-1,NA,TGTGCCAGCAGCCCCTTGGGTATGCCGGGAGAGGTGAATACGCAGTATTTT,CASSPLGMPGEVNTQYF
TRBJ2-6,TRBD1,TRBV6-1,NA,TGTGCCAGCAGTGATACAGGGGGCTCTGGGGCCAACGTCCTGACTTTC,CASSDTGGSGANVLTF
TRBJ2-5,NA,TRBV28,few,TGTGCCAGCAGTTTTTTGAAGACCCAGTACTTC,CASSFLKTQYF
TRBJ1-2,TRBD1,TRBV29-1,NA,TGCAGCGCGGAATCCGGGACAGGGGAAGGCTACACCTTC,CSAESGTGEGYTF
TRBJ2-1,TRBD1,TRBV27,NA,TGTGCCAGCAGTTTAAGGACAGGGGGCGCAGGCTCCTACAATGAGCAGTTCTTC,CASSLRTGGAGSYNEQFF
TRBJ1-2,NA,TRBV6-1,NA,TGTGCCAGCACCCCACCTGGGGCTGTGGATGGCTACACCTTC,CASTPPGAVDGYTF
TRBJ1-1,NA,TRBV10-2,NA,TGCGCCAGCAGTTACAATTACAGGAACACTGAAGCTTTCTTT,CASSYNYRNTEAFF
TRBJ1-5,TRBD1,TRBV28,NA,TGTGCCAGCAGTTCCGATATGGACAGGCAGGATCAGCCCCAGCATTTT,CASSSDMDRQDQPQHF
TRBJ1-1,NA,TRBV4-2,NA,TGTGCCAGCAGCCAAGATCGGAGGGGGACTGAAGCTTTCTTT,CASSQDRRGTEAFF
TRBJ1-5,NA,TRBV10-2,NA,TGCGCCAGCAGCCCCCCGGGGGGCGGCGGGCCCCAGCATTTT,CASSPPGGGGPQHF
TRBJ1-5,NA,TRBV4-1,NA,TGCGCCAGCAGCCAATTGGCAAATAATGAGCCCCAGCATTTT,CASSQLANNEPQHF
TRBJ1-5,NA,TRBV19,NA,TGTGCCAGTAGTTCTGACGGACGCAATCAGCCCCAGCATTTT,CASSSDGRNQPQHF
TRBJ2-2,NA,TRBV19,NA,TGTGCCAGTAGTATCGGCAGGGGGGGCGACACCGGGGAGCTGTTTTTT,CASSIGRGGDTGELFF
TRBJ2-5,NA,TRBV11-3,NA,TGTGCCAGCAGCTTAGGTGGGCCCCAAGAGACCCAGTACTTC,CASSLGGPQETQYF
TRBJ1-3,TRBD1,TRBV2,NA,TGTGCCAGCAGTGAAACAGGGGGCTCTGGAAACACCATATATTTT,CASSETGGSGNTIYF
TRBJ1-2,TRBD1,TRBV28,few,TGTGCCAGCAGTTTTGTGACAGGGGGCTATGGCTACACCTTC,CASSFVTGGYGYTF
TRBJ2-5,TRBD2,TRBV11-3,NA,TGTGCCAGCAGCCCAGGACTAGCGGGAGTTGAGACCCAGTACTTC,CASSPGLAGVETQYF
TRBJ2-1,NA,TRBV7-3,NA,TGTGCCAGCAGCTTGGAAGCGGCACCTTACAATGAGCAGTTCTTC,CASSLEAAPYNEQFF
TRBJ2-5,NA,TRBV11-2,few,TGTGCCAGCAGCTTAGGCGTCGCCCCAGCCCAAGAGACCCAGTACTTC,CASSLGVAPAQETQYF
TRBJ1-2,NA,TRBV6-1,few,TGTGCCAGCAGTGAACATGGGGCAAGTAACTATGGCTACACCTTC,CASSEHGASNYGYTF
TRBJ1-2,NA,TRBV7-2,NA,TGTGCCAGCAGCTTAAATTACTATGGCTACACCTTC,CASSLNYYGYTF
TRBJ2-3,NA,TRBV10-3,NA,TGTGCCATCAGTGACCGGAGCACAGATACGCAGTATTTT,CAISDRSTDTQYF
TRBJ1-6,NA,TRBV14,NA,TGTGCCAGCAGCCAAGAAGTTGTACCCAGTGTAAATTCACCCCTCCACTTT,CASSQEVVPSVNSPLHF
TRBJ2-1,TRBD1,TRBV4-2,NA,TGTGCCAGCAGCCAACGACAGGGGGGAGGGAACAATGAGCAGTTCTTC,CASSQRQGGGNNEQFF
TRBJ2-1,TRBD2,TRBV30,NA,TGTGCCTGGAGTGGGGGGAGGGACAATGAGCAGTTCTTC,CAWSGGRDNEQFF
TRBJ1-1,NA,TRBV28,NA,TGTGCCAGCACCCCTGTCCTCCCTGGCACTGAAGCTTTCTTT,CASTPVLPGTEAFF
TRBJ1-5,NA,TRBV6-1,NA,TGTGCCAGCAGTGATCCGTCTCAGCCCCAGCATTTT,CASSDPSQPQHF
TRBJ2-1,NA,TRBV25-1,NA,TGTGCCAGCAGCTCTTCTGGCGGGTCAGTCTCCTACAATGAGCAGTTCTTC,CASSSSGGSVSYNEQFF
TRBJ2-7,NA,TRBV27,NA,TGTGCCAGCAGTCCGAAGGGGGTCGCCTACGAGCAGTACTTC,CASSPKGVAYEQYF
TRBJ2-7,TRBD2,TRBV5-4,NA,TGTGCCAGCAGGCCTAGCGGGAGAAGGTACGAGCAGTACTTC,CASRPSGRRYEQYF
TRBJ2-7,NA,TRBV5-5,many,TGTGCCAGCAGCTTGGATCAGGGCTACGAGCAGTACTTC,CASSLDQGYEQYF
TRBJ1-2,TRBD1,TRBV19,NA,TGTGCCAGTAGTATTCAGGGGGACAGGAAAGGCTACACCTTC,CASSIQGDRKGYTF
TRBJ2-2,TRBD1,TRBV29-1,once,TGCAGCGTTGAAATGAACAGGGGGTCTGGGGAGCTGTTTTTT,CSVEMNRGSGELFF
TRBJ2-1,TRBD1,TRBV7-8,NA,TGTGCCAGCAGCGGGTACCGGGACAGGGGGGACAATGAGCAGTTCTTC,CASSGYRDRGDNEQFF
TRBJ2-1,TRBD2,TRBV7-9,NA,TGTGCCAGCAGCTTCTTTAGCGGGAGGAGGGACAATGAGCAGTTCTTC,CASSFFSGRRDNEQFF
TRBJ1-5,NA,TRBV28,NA,TGTGCCAGCAGGCCTATCGACGGAGGCAATCAGCCCCAGCATTTT,CASRPIDGGNQPQHF
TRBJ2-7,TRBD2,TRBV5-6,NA,TGTGCCAGCAGCTGGGGAGCGGGAAACTACGAGCAGTACTTC,CASSWGAGNYEQYF